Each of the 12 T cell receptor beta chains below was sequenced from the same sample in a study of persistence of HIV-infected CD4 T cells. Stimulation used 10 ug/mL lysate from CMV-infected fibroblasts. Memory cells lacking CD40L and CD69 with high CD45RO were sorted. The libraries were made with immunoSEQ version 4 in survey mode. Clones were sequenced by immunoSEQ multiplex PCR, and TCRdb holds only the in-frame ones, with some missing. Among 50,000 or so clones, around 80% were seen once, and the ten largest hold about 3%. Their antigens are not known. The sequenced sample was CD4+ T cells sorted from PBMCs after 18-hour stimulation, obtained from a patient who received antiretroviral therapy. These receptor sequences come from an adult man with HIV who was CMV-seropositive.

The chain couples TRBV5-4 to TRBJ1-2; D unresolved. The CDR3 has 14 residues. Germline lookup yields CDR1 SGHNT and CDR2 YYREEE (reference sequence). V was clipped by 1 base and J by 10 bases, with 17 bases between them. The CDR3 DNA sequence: TGTGCCAGCAGCTTGAATTCGCCTTCTCTGATCTACACCTTC. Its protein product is CASSLNSPSLIYTF.

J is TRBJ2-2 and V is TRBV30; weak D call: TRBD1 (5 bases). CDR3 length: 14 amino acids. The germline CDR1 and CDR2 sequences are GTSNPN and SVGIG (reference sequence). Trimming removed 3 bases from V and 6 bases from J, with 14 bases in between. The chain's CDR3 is CAWRPRGPPGELFF. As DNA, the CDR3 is TGTGCCTGGAGGCCAAGGGGTCCCCCCGGGGAGCTGTTTTTT.

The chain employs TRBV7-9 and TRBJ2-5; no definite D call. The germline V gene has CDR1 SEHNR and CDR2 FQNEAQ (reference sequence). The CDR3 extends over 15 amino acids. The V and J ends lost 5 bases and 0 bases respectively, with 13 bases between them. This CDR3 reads CASSLKSGYQETQYF. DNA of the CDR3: TGTGCCAGCAGCCTAAAATCCGGGTACCAAGAGACCCAGTACTTC.

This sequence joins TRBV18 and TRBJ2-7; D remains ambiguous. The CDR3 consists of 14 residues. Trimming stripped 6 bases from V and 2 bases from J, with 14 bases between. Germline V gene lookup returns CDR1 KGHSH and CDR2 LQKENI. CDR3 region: CASSVGGSAYEQYF. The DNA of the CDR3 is TGTGCCAGCTCGGTCGGTGGCAGTGCCTACGAGCAGTACTTC.

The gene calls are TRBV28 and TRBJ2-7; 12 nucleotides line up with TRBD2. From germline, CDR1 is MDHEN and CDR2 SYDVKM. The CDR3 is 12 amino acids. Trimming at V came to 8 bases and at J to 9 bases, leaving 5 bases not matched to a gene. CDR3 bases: TGTGCCAGCCTGACTAGCGGGAGCCGGCAGTACTTC. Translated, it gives CASLTSGSRQYF.

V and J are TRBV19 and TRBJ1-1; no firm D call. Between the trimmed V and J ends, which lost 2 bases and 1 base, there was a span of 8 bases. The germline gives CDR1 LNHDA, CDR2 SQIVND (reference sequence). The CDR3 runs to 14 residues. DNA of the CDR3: TGTGCCAGTAGTATATTTGTCAAGAACACTGAAGCTTTCTTT. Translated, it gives CASSIFVKNTEAFF.

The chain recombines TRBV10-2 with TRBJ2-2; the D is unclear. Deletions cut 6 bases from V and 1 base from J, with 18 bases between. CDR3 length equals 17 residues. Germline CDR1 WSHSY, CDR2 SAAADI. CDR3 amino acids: CASSLGGVGMNTGELFF. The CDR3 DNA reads TGCGCCAGCAGCTTGGGTGGGGTGGGGATGAACACCGGGGAGCTGTTTTTT.

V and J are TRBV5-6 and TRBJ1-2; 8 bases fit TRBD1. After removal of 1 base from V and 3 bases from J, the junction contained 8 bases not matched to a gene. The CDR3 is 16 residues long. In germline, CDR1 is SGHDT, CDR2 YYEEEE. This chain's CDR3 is CASSLLQTGVDYGYTF. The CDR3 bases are TGTGCCAGCAGCTTGCTCCAGACAGGGGTTGACTATGGCTACACCTTC.

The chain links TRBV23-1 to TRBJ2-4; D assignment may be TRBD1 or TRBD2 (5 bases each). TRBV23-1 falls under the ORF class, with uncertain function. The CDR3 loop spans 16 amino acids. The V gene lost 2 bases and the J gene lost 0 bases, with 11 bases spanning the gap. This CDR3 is CASSQGGILAKNIQYF. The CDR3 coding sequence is TGCGCCAGCAGTCAAGGGGGAATCTTAGCCAAAAACATTCAGTACTTC.

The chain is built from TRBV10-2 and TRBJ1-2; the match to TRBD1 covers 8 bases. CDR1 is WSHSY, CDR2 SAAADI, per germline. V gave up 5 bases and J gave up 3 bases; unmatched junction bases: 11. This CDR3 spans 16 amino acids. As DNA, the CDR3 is TGCGCCAGCAGTCTACGGACAGGGCAAGAGGACTATGGCTACACCTTC. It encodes CASSLRTGQEDYGYTF.

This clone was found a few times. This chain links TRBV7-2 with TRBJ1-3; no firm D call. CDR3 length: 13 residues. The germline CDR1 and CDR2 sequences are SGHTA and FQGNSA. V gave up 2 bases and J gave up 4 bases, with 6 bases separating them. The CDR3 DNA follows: TGTGCCAGCAGCTTACAGGACGGAAACACCATATATTTT. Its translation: CASSLQDGNTIYF.

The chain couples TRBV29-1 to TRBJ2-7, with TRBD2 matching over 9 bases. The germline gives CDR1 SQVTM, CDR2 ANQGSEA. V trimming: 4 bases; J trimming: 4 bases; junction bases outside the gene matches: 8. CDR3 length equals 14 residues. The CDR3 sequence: CSVGPGLATYEQYF. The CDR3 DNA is TGCAGCGTTGGGCCCGGACTAGCGACGTACGAGCAGTACTTC.